Listed below are T cell receptor beta chains from one sample, sequenced in a study of cytomegalovirus exposure and HLA in healthy donors. The protocol was immunoSEQ multiplex PCR, while the TCRdb copy is restricted to in-frame clones and leaves out a portion. The sample contains over 120,000 clones, approximately 80% of which appear only once. The sequenced sample was PBMCs. The receptors come from a man aged 50 to 59 in good health and CMV-seronegative. Each CDR3 is given with its conserved first and last residue. D genes are given only for firm matches. Size is stated for part of the rows, as once, few or many counts, or as a class when the clone is expanded.

CDR3 protein: CASSLGQAFSGNTIYF
CDR3 DNA: TGTGCCAGCAGCTTGGGACAGGCCTTCTCTGGAAACACCATATATTTT
J gene: TRBJ1-3
clone size: -
CDR3 length: 16
V gene: TRBV7-9
D gene: TRBD1

CDR3 protein: CASSQRVPGNTIYF
CDR3 DNA: TGTGCCAGTAGTCAGCGCGTCCCTGGAAACACCATATATTTT
J gene: TRBJ1-3
clone size: -
CDR3 length: 14
V gene: TRBV19
D gene: -

CDR3 protein: CSSDTGQGSFLGYTF
CDR3 DNA: TGCAGCTCCGATACCGGACAGGGCAGTTTTTTGGGCTACACCTTC
J gene: TRBJ1-2
clone size: -
CDR3 length: 15
V gene: TRBV29-1
D gene: TRBD1

CDR3 protein: CASSVGDTGYTF
CDR3 DNA: TGTGCCAGCAGCGTAGGGGACACCGGCTACACCTTC
J gene: TRBJ1-2
clone size: once
CDR3 length: 12
V gene: TRBV9
D gene: -

CDR3 protein: CSVGRTGGGTDTQYF
CDR3 DNA: TGCAGCGTTGGGCGTACAGGAGGAGGGACAGATACGCAGTATTTT
J gene: TRBJ2-3
clone size: -
CDR3 length: 15
V gene: TRBV29-1
D gene: -

CDR3 protein: CASSLLAGATDTQYF
CDR3 DNA: TGTGCCAGCTCACTACTAGCGGGGGCCACAGATACGCAGTATTTT
J gene: TRBJ2-3
clone size: -
CDR3 length: 15
V gene: TRBV18
D gene: TRBD2

CDR3 protein: CASTPIAANEKLFF
CDR3 DNA: TGTGCCAGCACCCCAATTGCAGCTAATGAAAAACTGTTTTTT
J gene: TRBJ1-4
clone size: -
CDR3 length: 14
V gene: TRBV28
D gene: -

CDR3 protein: CASSDTGTANSPLHF
CDR3 DNA: TGTGCCAGCAGTGACACCGGGACAGCCAATTCACCCCTCCACTTT
J gene: TRBJ1-6
clone size: -
CDR3 length: 15
V gene: TRBV6-4
D gene: TRBD1

CDR3 protein: CASSLLGSMAGVYQPQHF
CDR3 DNA: TGTGCCAGCAGCTTATTAGGGTCAATGGCAGGGGTTTATCAGCCCCAGCATTTT
J gene: TRBJ1-5
clone size: -
CDR3 length: 18
V gene: TRBV7-7
D gene: -

CDR3 protein: CASSTDGQKYREQFF
CDR3 DNA: TGTGCCAGCAGCACTGACGGACAGAAGTATCGGGAGCAGTTCTTC
J gene: TRBJ2-1
clone size: -
CDR3 length: 15
V gene: TRBV11-3
D gene: -

CDR3 protein: CASSVDRNYGYTF
CDR3 DNA: TGTGCCAGCAGCGTAGACAGGAACTATGGCTACACCTTC
J gene: TRBJ1-2
clone size: few
CDR3 length: 13
V gene: TRBV9
D gene: -

CDR3 protein: CASSKDLTGPYEQYF
CDR3 DNA: TGTGCCAGCAGCAAAGATCTGACAGGGCCCTACGAGCAGTACTTC
J gene: TRBJ2-7
clone size: -
CDR3 length: 15
V gene: TRBV21-1
D gene: -

CDR3 protein: CASTWTGARHEQYF
CDR3 DNA: TGTGCCAGCACCTGGACAGGGGCAAGGCACGAGCAGTACTTC
J gene: TRBJ2-7
clone size: -
CDR3 length: 14
V gene: TRBV5-6
D gene: TRBD1

CDR3 protein: CASSVAGGVNTEAFF
CDR3 DNA: TGTGCCAGCAGCGTGGCAGGGGGCGTGAACACTGAAGCTTTCTTT
J gene: TRBJ1-1
clone size: -
CDR3 length: 15
V gene: TRBV7-9
D gene: TRBD1

CDR3 protein: CAWDRGNPYEQYF
CDR3 DNA: TGTGCCTGGGACAGGGGGAACCCTTACGAGCAGTACTTC
J gene: TRBJ2-7
clone size: -
CDR3 length: 13
V gene: TRBV30
D gene: TRBD1

CDR3 protein: CASSPPPRTEAFF
CDR3 DNA: TGTGCCAGCTCACCTCCGCCTAGGACTGAAGCTTTCTTT
J gene: TRBJ1-1
clone size: -
CDR3 length: 13
V gene: TRBV18
D gene: -

CDR3 protein: CASSEGGPETQYF
CDR3 DNA: TGTGCCAGCAGTGAAGGGGGGCCCGAGACCCAGTACTTC
J gene: TRBJ2-5
clone size: -
CDR3 length: 13
V gene: TRBV6-1
D gene: -

CDR3 protein: CSVLISNQPQHF
CDR3 DNA: TGCAGCGTTTTAATCAGCAATCAGCCCCAGCATTTT
J gene: TRBJ1-5
clone size: -
CDR3 length: 12
V gene: TRBV29-1
D gene: -

CDR3 protein: CASSLTGGVGTGELFF
CDR3 DNA: TGTGCCAGCAGCTTAACAGGGGGCGTTGGCACCGGGGAGCTGTTTTTT
J gene: TRBJ2-2
clone size: -
CDR3 length: 16
V gene: TRBV7-3
D gene: TRBD1

CDR3 protein: CASSPGQPSYNEQFF
CDR3 DNA: TGTGCCAGCAGCCCGGGACAGCCCTCCTACAATGAGCAGTTCTTC
J gene: TRBJ2-1
clone size: -
CDR3 length: 15
V gene: TRBV7-3
D gene: TRBD1

CDR3 protein: CAWRGRTGVATNEKLFF
CDR3 DNA: TGTGCCTGGAGGGGGAGGACAGGGGTTGCAACTAATGAAAAACTGTTTTTT
J gene: TRBJ1-4
clone size: -
CDR3 length: 17
V gene: TRBV30
D gene: TRBD1

CDR3 protein: CASSLGSVSYEQYF
CDR3 DNA: TGTGCCAGCAGCTTAGGGTCGGTCTCCTACGAGCAGTACTTC
J gene: TRBJ2-7
clone size: -
CDR3 length: 14
V gene: TRBV7-9
D gene: -

CDR3 protein: CASSLANQGISDTQYF
CDR3 DNA: TGTGCCAGCAGCTTGGCCAATCAGGGAATCTCAGATACGCAGTATTTT
J gene: TRBJ2-3
clone size: -
CDR3 length: 16
V gene: TRBV5-4
D gene: -

CDR3 protein: CASSIDSNYGYTF
CDR3 DNA: TGTGCCAGCAGTATCGACAGTAACTATGGCTACACCTTC
J gene: TRBJ1-2
clone size: few
CDR3 length: 13
V gene: TRBV28
D gene: -

CDR3 protein: CASSPAGGRAFF
CDR3 DNA: TGTGCCAGCAGCCCCGCAGGGGGGAGGGCTTTCTTT
J gene: TRBJ1-1
clone size: -
CDR3 length: 12
V gene: TRBV6-5
D gene: TRBD1

CDR3 protein: CASSPLQGYNSPLHF
CDR3 DNA: TGTGCCAGCTCACCACTTCAGGGTTACAATTCACCCCTCCACTTT
J gene: TRBJ1-6
clone size: -
CDR3 length: 15
V gene: TRBV18
D gene: -

CDR3 protein: CASSVQGAGSTGELFF
CDR3 DNA: TGTGCCAGTAGTGTGCAGGGGGCCGGTAGCACCGGGGAGCTGTTTTTT
J gene: TRBJ2-2
clone size: few
CDR3 length: 16
V gene: TRBV19
D gene: TRBD1

CDR3 protein: CASSAQGANQPQHF
CDR3 DNA: TGTGCCAGCAGCGCACAGGGGGCAAATCAGCCCCAGCATTTT
J gene: TRBJ1-5
clone size: -
CDR3 length: 14
V gene: TRBV9
D gene: TRBD1

CDR3 protein: CASSESAGMGTEAFF
CDR3 DNA: TGCGCCAGCAGTGAGTCAGCAGGGATGGGAACTGAAGCTTTCTTT
J gene: TRBJ1-1
clone size: -
CDR3 length: 15
V gene: TRBV10-1
D gene: -